Listed here are 30 T cell receptor beta chains from one sample, sequenced in a study of T-cell memory formation after mild COVID-19. TCRdb re-derived calls from the 5' RACE reads in MiXCR, one entry per CDR3 protein. The sample carries fewer than 700,000 distinct CDR3 sequences, about a sixth recorded once. The material sequenced was PBMCs or a T cell subset sorted from them (not recorded which). The receptor set was obtained from an adult woman who had mild COVID-19 (a few samples of this study predate the infection). Cell type and time point are not known.

This chain joins TRBV6-1 and TRBJ2-3, with D unclear. Trimming left V 6 bases short and J 5 bases short, with 18 bases between. Germline CDR1 and CDR2: MNHNS and SASEGT. This CDR3 has 15 residues. The chain's CDR3 is CASRTFQGSGDTQYF. For the CDR3, the DNA is TGTGCCAGCAGAACCTTCCAAGGCTCCGGAGATACGCAGTATTTT.

This clonotype was seen a handful of times. The chain employs TRBV27 and TRBJ2-7, with D possibly being TRBD2 (6 bases). CDR3 size: 15 residues. CDR1 and CDR2 (germline): MNHEY, SMNVEV (reference sequence). V was shortened by 6 bases and J by 5 bases, with 20 bases between the two germline ends. CDR3 loop: CASSRRTGLLDEQYF. CDR3 sequence (DNA): TGTGCCAGCAGCCGCCGTACGGGACTTCTCGACGAGCAGTACTTC.

In its sample, this clonotype was seen a few times. The V call is TRBV20-1, the J call TRBJ2-7; 8 bases are shared with TRBD2. CDR1 DFQATT and CDR2 SNEGSKA come from the germline V gene (reference sequence). The CDR3 extends over 17 amino acids. The V segment lost 3 bases and the J segment 2 bases; nucleotides outside the gene matches: 15. The CDR3 loop is CSASARFLAGLTYEQYF. CDR3 DNA sequence: TGCAGTGCTAGTGCCCGCTTTTTAGCGGGGTTAACCTACGAGCAGTACTTC.

The rearrangement joins TRBV7-3 to TRBJ1-1; TRBD1 is a possible D gene (6 bases). Germline V gene lookup returns CDR1 SGHTA and CDR2 FQGTGA. V dropped 2 bases and J dropped 1 base, with 11 bases sitting between them. This CDR3 is built from 15 residues. CDR3 sequence reads: CASSLDGGPNTEAFF. DNA of the CDR3: TGTGCCAGCAGCTTAGATGGGGGCCCGAACACTGAAGCTTTCTTT.

The chain combines TRBV24-1 with TRBJ2-1; D might be TRBD2 (6 bases). V was cut by 5 bases and J by 9 bases, with 10 bases left in between. The CDR3 runs 12 residues. Germline CDR1 is KGHDR and CDR2 is SFDVKD. DNA for the CDR3: TGTGCCACCAGTGTGACTAGTTTTGAGCAGTTCTTC. Its translation: CATSVTSFEQFF.

This clonotype was seen repeatedly, ten times or more. This chain links TRBV27 with TRBJ1-6; D call uncertain. Deletions cut 3 bases from V and 7 bases from J, with 10 bases between. Germline V gives CDR1 MNHEY, CDR2 SMNVEV (reference sequence). The CDR3 extends over 14 amino acids. The CDR3 DNA reads TGTGCCAGCAGTTTGTGGGCAGCAAATTCACCCCTCCACTTT. Protein: CASSLWAANSPLHF.

J is TRBJ1-2 and V is TRBV7-2; D remains unclear. This CDR3 contains 17 residues. V gave up 2 bases and J gave up 0 bases, with 16 bases separating them. Germline loops: CDR1 SGHTA, CDR2 FQGNSA. For the CDR3, the DNA is TGTGCCAGCAGCTTAAGGGTTGGTCGAGCTGCTAACTATGGCTACACCTTC. Encoded protein: CASSLRVGRAANYGYTF.

This clonotype has more than one count but fewer than ten. The CDR3 protein is CSVPSGRISSSTDTQYF. CDR3 in DNA: TGCAGTGTACCTAGCGGGAGGATCTCTTCTAGCACAGATACGCAGTATTTT. The chain uses TRBV20-1 and TRBJ2-3; 11 bases fit TRBD2. This CDR3 spans 17 amino acids. The V and J ends lost 7 bases and 0 bases, in that order; junction bases with no gene match: 12. Germline lookup yields CDR1 DFQATT and CDR2 SNEGSKA (reference sequence).

J is TRBJ2-1 and V is TRBV20-1; D may be TRBD2 (7 bases). In germline, CDR1 is DFQATT, CDR2 SNEGSKA (reference sequence). The V end was cut by 8 bases, the J end by 2 bases, with 19 bases between. The CDR3 has 15 amino acids. CDR3 sequence (DNA): TGCAGTCTACTAGAGGGGGGGGGCCCCTACAATGAGCAGTTCTTC. It yields the protein CSLLEGGGPYNEQFF.

This clonotype was seen a handful of times. V is TRBV7-2 and J is TRBJ2-1, with D tentatively TRBD1 (9 bases). Germline V gene sequence: CDR1 SGHTA, CDR2 FQGNSA. Trimming removed 2 bases at V and 0 bases at J, with 23 bases between. CDR3 size: 20 residues. This chain's CDR3 is CASSLRGGQGFVGSYNEQFF. CDR3 DNA: TGTGCCAGCAGCTTACGGGGGGGACAGGGCTTTGTAGGCTCCTACAATGAGCAGTTCTTC.

This clonotype came up a few times. This rearrangement joins TRBV5-1 to TRBJ2-6, with D maybe TRBD1 (6 bases). Trimming cost V 0 bases and J 0 bases, with 13 bases left between them. The CDR3 totals 18 residues. CDR1 is SGHRS and CDR2 is YFSETQ in the germline V gene. CDR3 protein: CASSLAGQQSSGANVLTF. CDR3 DNA: TGCGCCAGCAGCTTGGCAGGACAGCAGAGCTCTGGGGCCAACGTCCTGACTTTC.

The chain combines TRBV19 with TRBJ2-2; D may be TRBD1 or TRBD2 (5 bases each). Per the germline V gene, CDR1 is LNHDA and CDR2 is SQIVND (reference sequence). V was shortened by 7 bases and J by 0 bases, with 12 bases between the two germline ends. This CDR3 is built from 15 residues. The CDR3 DNA sequence: TGTGCCAGTAAATCCGAGGGGACGAACACCGGGGAGCTGTTTTTT. Its protein product is CASKSEGTNTGELFF.

There are a few counts of this clonotype. The chain employs TRBV13 and TRBJ2-7, with 8 nucleotides matching TRBD1. V dropped 2 bases and J dropped 4; count of bases not matched to a gene: 7. The germline V gene has CDR1 PRHDT and CDR2 FYEKMQ (reference sequence). The CDR3 has 15 amino acids. DNA of the CDR3: TGTGCCAGCAGCTTAATAGGGACAGGACCTTACGAGCAGTACTTC. It yields the protein CASSLIGTGPYEQYF.

This clonotype came up a few times. V gene TRBV20-1 combines with J gene TRBJ2-1; 11 bases match TRBD2. Per germline, CDR1 DFQATT and CDR2 SNEGSKA (reference sequence). J was trimmed by 3 bases and V by 0 bases; bases with no gene match: 4. CDR3 length equals 16 residues. The CDR3 reads CSARDRGTSGYNEQFF. The CDR3 DNA reads TGCAGTGCTAGAGATCGGGGGACTAGCGGCTACAATGAGCAGTTCTTC.

CDR3 DNA: TGTGCCAGCAGTCAGGGGGCGTCCACCACTGAAGCTTTCTTT. Protein: CASSQGASTTEAFF. The V and J genes are TRBV12-3 or TRBV12-4 and TRBJ1-1; 8 bases line up with TRBD1. The CDR3 is 14 amino acids. The V and J ends lost 5 bases and 4 bases, in that order; junction bases with no gene match: 6.

This chain links TRBV19 with TRBJ2-3; a weak D match, TRBD2 (6 bases). The length of the CDR3 is 16 residues. Germline CDR1 LNHDA, CDR2 SQIVND (reference sequence). Trimming removed 3 bases from V and 1 base from J, with 14 bases in between. CDR3 sequence (DNA): TGTGCCAGTAGTATCGAGGGATCGGGGGGCACAGATACGCAGTATTTT. Encoded protein: CASSIEGSGGTDTQYF.

V and J are TRBV20-1 and TRBJ2-3, with D possibly called TRBD1 or TRBD2 (6 bases each). CDR1 and CDR2 (germline): DFQATT, SNEGSKA (reference sequence). V lost 0 bases and J 6 bases, leaving 13 bases between the germline ends. This CDR3 spans 14 amino acids. The CDR3 nucleotides are TGCAGTGCTAGAGATGGGCCGGGGGCGGATACGCAGTATTTT. This codes for CSARDGPGADTQYF.

This clonotype showed up just a few times. Here the CDR3 DNA reads TGTGCCAGCAGCTCCGGGACTAGCGAGGACAATGAGCAGTTCTTC. Translated: CASSSGTSEDNEQFF. The chain combines TRBV6-5 with TRBJ2-1, with 10 positions matching TRBD2. The CDR3 has 15 amino acids. Germline trimming cut 6 bases from V and 5 bases from J; bases unmatched to any gene: 7. Germline V gene data show CDR1 as MNHEY and CDR2 as SVGAGI.

Here the CDR3 reads CASRVPGWTDTQYF. The CDR3 bases are TGCGCCAGCCGGGTCCCGGGTTGGACAGATACGCAGTATTTT. This chain links TRBV5-1 with TRBJ2-3; D remains ambiguous. Germline loops: CDR1 SGHRS, CDR2 YFSETQ. Trimming removed 7 bases at V and 3 bases at J, with 15 bases between. The CDR3 sequence is 14 residues long.

J is TRBJ1-4 and V is TRBV5-6, with a tentative D call TRBD1 (5 bases). V was clipped by 2 bases and J by 3 bases, with 8 bases between them. CDR3 length equals 14 residues. CDR1 SGHDT and CDR2 YYEEEE come from the germline V gene. CDR3 DNA sequence: TGTGCCAGCAGCTTTATGGGACCTAATGAAAAACTGTTTTTT. Translation gives CASSFMGPNEKLFF.

This chain uses TRBV10-3 with TRBJ1-1, with 8 bases that match TRBD1. The J segment lost 5 bases and the V segment lost 3 bases, leaving 8 bases of the junction unmatched. In germline, CDR1 is ENHRY, CDR2 SYGVKD. This CDR3 is built from 15 residues. CDR3 in DNA: TGTGCCATCAGTGACCTAGGACAGGGAGAAACTGAAGCTTTCTTT. Protein: CAISDLGQGETEAFF.

This clonotype was picked up a small number of times. The chain is built from TRBV23-1 and TRBJ2-7; TRBD2 might be the D (6 bases). TRBV23-1 is an ORF for which the function is uncertain. The CDR3 runs 17 residues. Trimming cost V 7 bases and J 2 bases, with 24 bases left between them. The CDR3 region has the DNA TGCGCCAGCACCAAACTCTTCGCGGGACGCCGGACCTACGAGCAGTACTTC. Protein: CASTKLFAGRRTYEQYF.

For the CDR3, the DNA is TGTGCCAGCAGTTACTCGATGGGAGGGGTCGAGCAGTACTTC. As protein: CASSYSMGGVEQYF. The V and J genes are TRBV6-5 and TRBJ2-7, with TRBD2 matching 7 bases. Germline loops: CDR1 MNHEY, CDR2 SVGAGI. The CDR3 covers 14 residues. Losses at the gene ends were 0 bases for V and 6 bases for J; bases not matched to a gene: 5.

This clonotype was recorded at least ten times. The chain couples TRBV4-1 to TRBJ2-3; D is perhaps TRBD1 (5 bases). The CDR3 runs 19 residues. From germline, CDR1 is MGHRA and CDR2 YSYEKL. V was cut by 2 bases and J by 1 base, with 22 bases left in between. DNA of the CDR3: TGCGCCAGCAGCCAATCTTGGGCCCCAGGGTGGGAAGGCACAGATACGCAGTATTTT. It is translated as CASSQSWAPGWEGTDTQYF.

The chain employs TRBV18 and TRBJ1-1; D unclear. CDR1 and CDR2 from the germline V gene are KGHSH and LQKENI. Deletions cut 6 bases from V and 5 bases from J, with 19 bases between. The CDR3 is 15 amino acids. In DNA, the CDR3 is TGTGCCAGCTCGCAGCTCTACTCAGTCGGGACTGAAGCTTTCTTT. Translated, it gives CASSQLYSVGTEAFF.

This clonotype was seen only a few times. The CDR3 spells CASREAPDRAAYEQYF. CDR3 nucleotide sequence: TGTGCCAGCCGCGAGGCCCCGGACAGGGCTGCCTACGAGCAGTACTTC. The genes are TRBV11-1 and TRBJ2-7; 8 nucleotides align to TRBD1. The CDR3 is 16 amino acids. J lost 2 bases, V lost 8 bases, and 14 bases had no gene match. Germline values: CDR1 SGHAT, CDR2 FQDESV (reference sequence).

This clonotype has more than one count but fewer than ten. The chain combines TRBV4-1 with TRBJ2-1, with 7 nucleotides matching TRBD1. Germline lookup yields CDR1 MGHRA and CDR2 YSYEKL. The CDR3 totals 16 residues. The V segment lost 1 base and the J segment 4 bases; nucleotides outside the gene matches: 7. CDR3 loop: CASSQVSGQLYNEQFF. The CDR3 DNA is TGCGCCAGCAGCCAAGTATCGGGACAGCTTTACAATGAGCAGTTCTTC.

The rearrangement joins TRBV4-1 to TRBJ2-7; 7 positions match TRBD1. Per germline, CDR1 MGHRA and CDR2 YSYEKL. The V gene end was trimmed by 4 bases and the J gene end by 0 bases; junction bases not matched to a gene: 9. The CDR3 spans 16 residues. CDR3 DNA sequence: TGCGCCAGCAGCCCTACAGAGGGGGCTAGCTCCTACGAGCAGTACTTC. This sequence encodes CASSPTEGASSYEQYF.

V and J are TRBV6-5 and TRBJ2-5; 11 positions agree with TRBD2. CDR3 length equals 17 residues. With V trimmed by 2 bases and J by 3 bases, 8 bases remained unmatched. CDR1 is MNHEY and CDR2 is SVGAGI in the germline V gene. CDR3 loop: CASSYLPGLAVEETQYF. CDR3 coding DNA: TGTGCCAGCAGTTACCTCCCGGGACTAGCGGTTGAAGAGACCCAGTACTTC.

V and J are TRBV7-6 and TRBJ1-5; a weak D match, TRBD1 (6 bases). This CDR3 contains 15 residues. Germline V gene sequence: CDR1 SGHVS, CDR2 FNYEAQ. V lost 0 bases to trimming and J lost 6 bases, with 12 bases between them. The CDR3 bases are TGTGCCAGCAGCTTAGCACAGGGTGCGCTTCAGCCCCAGCATTTT. Translated, it gives CASSLAQGALQPQHF.